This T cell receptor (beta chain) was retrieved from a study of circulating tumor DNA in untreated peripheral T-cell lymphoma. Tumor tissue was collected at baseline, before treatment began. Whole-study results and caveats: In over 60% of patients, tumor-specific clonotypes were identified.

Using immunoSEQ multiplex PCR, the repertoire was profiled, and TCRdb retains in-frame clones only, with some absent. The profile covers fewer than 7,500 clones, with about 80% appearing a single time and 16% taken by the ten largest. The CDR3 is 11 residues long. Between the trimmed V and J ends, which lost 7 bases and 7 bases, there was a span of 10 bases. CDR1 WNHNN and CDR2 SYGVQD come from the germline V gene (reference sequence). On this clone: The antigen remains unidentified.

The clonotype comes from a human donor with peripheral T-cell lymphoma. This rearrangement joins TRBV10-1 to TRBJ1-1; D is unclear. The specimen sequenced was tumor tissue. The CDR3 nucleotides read TGCGCCAGCACCGTGGACCTTGAAGCTTTCTTT. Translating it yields CASTVDLEAFF.